The clone carrying this T cell receptor beta chain was picked up one time. This specimen belongs to a study of cytomegalovirus exposure and HLA in healthy donors. From germline, CDR1 is GTSNPN and CDR2 SVGIG (reference sequence). With V trimmed by 8 bases and J by 8 bases, 9 bases remained unmatched. CDR3 length: 13 amino acids. Both 60 Vbeta primers and 13 Jbeta primers went into the PCR. Clones were sequenced by immunoSEQ multiplex PCR, and TCRdb holds only the in-frame ones, with some missing. The profile shows approximately 240,000 clones, 82% of them singletons. This receptor was taken from a woman aged 40 to 50 in good health and CMV-seropositive. Sequencing used PBMCs. The rearrangement uses TRBV30 and TRBJ2-1; 10 positions agree with TRBD2. The CDR3 DNA is TGTGCCGGGGGGACTAGCGAGTTCGATGAGCAGTTCTTC. It is translated as CAGGTSEFDEQFF.